The clone carrying this TCR beta chain occurred many times. Its specificity is not known. The data belong to a study of early T cells in non-severe SARS-CoV-2 infection. Across the study: Sequencing used unsorted whole-blood bulk RNA, so chains lack pairing.

Findings of the study overall: VDJdb-based matching was biased toward anti-spike CD8 responses and missed private and CD4 specificities.

V gave up 10 bases and J gave up 6 bases; unmatched junction bases: 22. The length of the CDR3 is 18 residues. cDNA molecules, individually, were tagged with unique molecular identifiers. TCRdb ran MiXCR on the 5' RACE reads and lists one entry per CDR3 protein. The table shows about 16,000 distinct CDR3 sequences, with roughly 5% occurring only once. Sequencing was done on a sample of whole blood. The gene calls are TRBV12-3 or TRBV12-4 and TRBJ2-2; TRBD1 agrees at 8 bases. This sequence was found in an adult who was a healthcare worker with PCR-confirmed SARS-CoV-2 infection or an uninfected control (not recorded which). In DNA form, the CDR3 reads TGTGCCACAGGGGGCAGGGCGACGGGGTCTATAGACTCCGGGGAGCTGTTTTTT. This codes for CATGGRATGSIDSGELFF.